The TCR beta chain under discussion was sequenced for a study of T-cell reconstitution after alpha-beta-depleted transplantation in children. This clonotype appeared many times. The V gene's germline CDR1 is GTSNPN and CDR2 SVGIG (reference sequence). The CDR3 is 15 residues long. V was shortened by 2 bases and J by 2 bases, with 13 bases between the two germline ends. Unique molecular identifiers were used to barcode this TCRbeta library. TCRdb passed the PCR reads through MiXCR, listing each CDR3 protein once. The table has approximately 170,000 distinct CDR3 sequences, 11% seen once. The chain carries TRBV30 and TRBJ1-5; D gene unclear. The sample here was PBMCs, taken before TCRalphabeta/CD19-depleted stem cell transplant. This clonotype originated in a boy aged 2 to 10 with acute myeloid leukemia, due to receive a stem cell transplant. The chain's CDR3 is CAWSPRPWGNQPQHF. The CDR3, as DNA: TGTGCCTGGAGTCCCAGGCCGTGGGGCAATCAGCCCCAGCATTTT.